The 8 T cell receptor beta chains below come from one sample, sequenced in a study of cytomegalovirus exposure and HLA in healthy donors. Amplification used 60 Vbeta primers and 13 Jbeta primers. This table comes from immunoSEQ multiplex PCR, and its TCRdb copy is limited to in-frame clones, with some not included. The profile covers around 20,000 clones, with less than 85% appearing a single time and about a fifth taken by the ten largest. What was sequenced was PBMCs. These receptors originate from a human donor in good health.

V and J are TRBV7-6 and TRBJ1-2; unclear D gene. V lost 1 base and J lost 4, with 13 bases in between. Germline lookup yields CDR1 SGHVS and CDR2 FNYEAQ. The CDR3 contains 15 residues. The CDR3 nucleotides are TGTGCCAGCAGCTTAGGAGGGAGGCAGTCCTATGGCTACACCTTC. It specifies CASSLGGRQSYGYTF.

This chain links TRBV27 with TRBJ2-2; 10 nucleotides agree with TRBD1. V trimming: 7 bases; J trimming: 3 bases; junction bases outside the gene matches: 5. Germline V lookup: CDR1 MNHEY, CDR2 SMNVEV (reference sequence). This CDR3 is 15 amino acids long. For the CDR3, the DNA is TGTGCCAGCACCGTCGGACAGGGGGACACCGGGGAGCTGTTTTTT. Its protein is CASTVGQGDTGELFF.

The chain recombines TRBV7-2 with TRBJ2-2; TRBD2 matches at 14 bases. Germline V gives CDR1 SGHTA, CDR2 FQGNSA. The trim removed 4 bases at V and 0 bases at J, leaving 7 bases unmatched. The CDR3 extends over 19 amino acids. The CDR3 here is CASSSPGTSGSSNTGELFF. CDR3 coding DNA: TGTGCCAGCAGCTCGCCCGGGACTAGCGGGAGTTCGAACACCGGGGAGCTGTTTTTT.

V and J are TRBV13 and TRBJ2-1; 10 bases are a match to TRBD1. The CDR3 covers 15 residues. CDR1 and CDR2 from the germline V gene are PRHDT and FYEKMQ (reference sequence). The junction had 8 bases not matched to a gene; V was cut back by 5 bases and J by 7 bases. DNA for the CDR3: TGTGCCAGCAGCCTTAGACAGGGGGCAAGGAATGAGCAGTTCTTC. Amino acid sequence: CASSLRQGARNEQFF.

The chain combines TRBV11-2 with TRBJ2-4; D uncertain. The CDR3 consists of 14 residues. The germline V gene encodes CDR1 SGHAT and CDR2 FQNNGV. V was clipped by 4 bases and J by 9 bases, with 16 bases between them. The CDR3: CASSSVRALSIQYF. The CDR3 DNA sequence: TGTGCCAGCAGCTCCGTAAGAGCTTTGAGCATTCAGTACTTC.

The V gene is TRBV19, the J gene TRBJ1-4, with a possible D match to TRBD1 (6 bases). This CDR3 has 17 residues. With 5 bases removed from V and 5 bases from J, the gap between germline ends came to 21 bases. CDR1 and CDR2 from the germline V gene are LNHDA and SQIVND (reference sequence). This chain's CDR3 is CASSLDRPVRPNEKLFF. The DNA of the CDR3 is TGTGCCAGTAGTCTCGACAGGCCCGTTCGACCGAATGAAAAACTGTTTTTT.

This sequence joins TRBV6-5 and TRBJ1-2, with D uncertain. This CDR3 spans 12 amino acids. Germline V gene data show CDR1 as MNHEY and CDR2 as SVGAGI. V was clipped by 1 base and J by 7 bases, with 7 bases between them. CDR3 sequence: CASSYFEGGYTF. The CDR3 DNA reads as TGTGCCAGCAGTTACTTCGAGGGTGGCTACACCTTC.

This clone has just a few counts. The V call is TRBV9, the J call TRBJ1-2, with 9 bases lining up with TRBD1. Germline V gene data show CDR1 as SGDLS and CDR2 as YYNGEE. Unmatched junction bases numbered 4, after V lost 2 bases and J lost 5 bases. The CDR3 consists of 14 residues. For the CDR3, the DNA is TGTGCCAGCAGCGTCGACGGACAGGGGTATGGCTACACCTTC. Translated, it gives CASSVDGQGYGYTF.